This entry lists 26 T cell receptor beta chains sequenced from one sample in a study of T cells in Graves' hyperthyroidism and ophthalmopathy. TCR beta CDR3 regions were amplified from RNA transcripts. HTBI primers were used for first-round RT-PCR of the TCR CDR3. TCRdb processed the multiplex PCR reads anew with MiXCR; each CDR3 protein has one entry. The repertoire holds around 500,000 distinct CDR3 sequences, with about 14% as singletons. Sequencing used blood. Receptor source: a woman in her thirties or forties with Graves' hyperthyroidism.

The chain links TRBV6-1 to TRBJ2-7, with a possible D match to TRBD1 (5 bases). The V gene lost 6 bases and the J gene lost 2 bases, with 14 bases spanning the gap. The CDR3 has 14 residues. Germline V lookup: CDR1 MNHNS, CDR2 SASEGT. CDR3 residues: CASSPSTVTYEQYF. The CDR3 coding sequence is TGTGCCAGCAGCCCATCGACAGTAACCTACGAGCAGTACTTC.

This clonotype was seen ten or more times. This chain links TRBV28 with TRBJ1-1; D may be TRBD1 (5 bases). Germline CDR1 is MDHEN and CDR2 is SYDVKM. V was cut by 3 bases and J by 5 bases, with 16 bases left in between. This CDR3 comprises 15 residues. The CDR3 reads CASSFGKGRRTEAFF. CDR3 nucleotides: TGTGCCAGCAGTTTCGGGAAGGGGCGAAGGACTGAAGCTTTCTTT.

The chain couples TRBV10-1 to TRBJ2-1; 15 bases match TRBD2. The CDR3 spans 20 residues. J was trimmed by 5 bases and V by 0 bases; bases with no gene match: 11. Germline CDR1 and CDR2: WNHNN and SYGVQD (reference sequence). The CDR3, as DNA: TGCGCCAGCAGTGAGTCGCTGCGGACTAGCGGGAGGGCCGGAAACAATGAGCAGTTCTTC. Its protein product is CASSESLRTSGRAGNNEQFF.

This clonotype was counted once. J is TRBJ2-3 and V is TRBV6-1, with 15 bases identical to TRBD2. Germline CDR1 MNHNS, CDR2 SASEGT. CDR3 length: 19 residues. V lost 2 bases, J lost 0 bases, and 6 bases stayed unmatched. DNA of the CDR3: TGTGCCAGCAGTGAAAGACCGGGACTAGCGGGGGGAAGCACAGATACGCAGTATTTT. As protein: CASSERPGLAGGSTDTQYF.

Many counts were recorded for this clonotype. The chain carries TRBV6-2 or TRBV6-3 and TRBJ1-5, with a possible D match to TRBD1 (5 bases). In germline, CDR1 is MNHEY, CDR2 SVGEGT. Deletions cut 6 bases from V and 1 base from J, with 16 bases between. This CDR3 has 16 amino acids. The CDR3 loop is CASRPSEGRSNQPQHF. The CDR3 nucleotides read TGTGCCAGCAGGCCCTCGGAGGGGAGAAGCAATCAGCCCCAGCATTTT.

This clonotype was counted at least ten times. The chain combines TRBV9 with TRBJ1-2; 9 positions match TRBD1. The CDR3 is made up of 14 amino acids. The V and J ends lost 4 bases and 8 bases, in that order; junction bases with no gene match: 9. Germline CDR1 is SGDLS and CDR2 is YYNGEE. The CDR3 sequence: CASSTTQGAWGYTF. The CDR3 DNA reads TGTGCCAGCAGCACCACACAGGGGGCCTGGGGCTACACCTTC. The entire variable domain, with the rest obtained from reference TRBV9 and TRBJ1-2, is as follows: DSGVTQTPKHLITATGQRVTLRCSPRSGDLSVYWYQQSLDQGLQFLIQYYNGEERAKGNILERFSAQQFPDLHSELNLSSLELGDSALYFCASSTTQGAWGYTFGSGTRLTVV.

This clonotype was picked up a small number of times. The CDR3, as DNA: TGCGCCAGCAGCTTGGGTAGTGTTGGGCCTATTTACGAGCAGTACTTC. Its translation is CASSLGSVGPIYEQYF. The chain employs TRBV5-1 and TRBJ2-7; D gene ambiguous. V dropped 0 bases and J dropped 4 bases, with 17 bases sitting between them. The CDR3 runs to 16 residues. Germline values: CDR1 SGHRS, CDR2 YFSETQ.

This clonotype was seen repeatedly, ten times or more. V is TRBV28 and J is TRBJ2-3; D gene uncertain. This CDR3 comprises 14 residues. CDR1 and CDR2 from the germline V gene are MDHEN and SYDVKM. The V and J ends lost 6 bases and 0 bases respectively, with 10 bases between them. CDR3 region: CASRPHDSTDTQYF. The DNA of the CDR3 is TGTGCCAGCAGGCCTCATGACAGCACAGATACGCAGTATTTT.

This clonotype was observed at least ten times. The chain employs TRBV6-4 and TRBJ2-3; D remains unclear. Germline lookup yields CDR1 MRHNA and CDR2 SNTAGT. Trimming shortened V by 2 bases and J by 3 bases, and 9 bases separated the two germline ends. The CDR3 extends over 14 amino acids. This chain's CDR3 is CASSDRGTTDTQYF. The CDR3 DNA sequence: TGTGCCAGCAGTGACCGAGGCACAACAGATACGCAGTATTTT.

There are many counts of this clonotype. The chain joins TRBV7-2 to TRBJ2-3; a possible D gene is TRBD2 (6 bases). This CDR3 contains 15 residues. V lost 8 bases to trimming and J lost 6 bases, with 21 bases between them. CDR1 and CDR2 (germline): SGHTA, FQGNSA. CDR3 nucleotide sequence: TGTGCCAGCCTCGCGGCAGGGAGGTCCTCCGATACGCAGTATTTT. It codes for CASLAAGRSSDTQYF.

This clonotype occurred many times. The chain carries TRBV7-9 and TRBJ2-1; unclear D gene. V was pared by 5 bases and J by 0 bases, with 8 bases between. Per the germline V gene, CDR1 is SEHNR and CDR2 is FQNEAQ (reference sequence). The CDR3 is made up of 14 amino acids. The CDR3 DNA follows: TGTGCCAGCAGCCCGTATAGCTCCTACAATGAGCAGTTCTTC. This gives the protein CASSPYSSYNEQFF.

The chain uses TRBV19 and TRBJ2-1; D unresolved. Looked up from germline, CDR1 is LNHDA and CDR2 is SQIVND (reference sequence). Trimming took 5 bases from V and 6 from J, leaving 11 bases between them. The CDR3 is made up of 13 amino acids. CDR3 region: CASSSAHSNEQFF. The CDR3 nucleotides read TGTGCCAGTAGTTCAGCGCATTCCAATGAGCAGTTCTTC.

In its sample, this clonotype was seen a few times. The gene calls are TRBV9 and TRBJ2-7; D tentatively fits TRBD1 or TRBD2 (5 bases each). The germline V gene encodes CDR1 SGDLS and CDR2 YYNGEE. V lost 3 bases, J lost 0 bases, and 16 bases lay in between. The CDR3 length is 16 residues. CDR3 sequence: CASSAGVTASSYEQYF. The CDR3, as DNA: TGTGCCAGCAGCGCCGGGGTGACAGCGAGCTCCTACGAGCAGTACTTC.

This clonotype was counted ten times or more. Here the CDR3 DNA reads TGTGCCAGTTTACGGGGACGGCTAGAAGCTTTCTTT. This codes for CASLRGRLEAFF. The chain has TRBV2 and TRBJ1-1, with D possibly being TRBD1 (5 bases). Germline V lookup: CDR1 SNHLY, CDR2 FYNNEI. Trimming removed 9 bases from V and 8 bases from J, with 16 bases in between. This CDR3 is built from 12 residues.

This clonotype was detected only a few times. This chain joins TRBV6-2 or TRBV6-3 and TRBJ2-7; D is possibly TRBD2 (5 bases). The CDR3 is 11 amino acids. Trimming shortened V by 7 bases and J by 6 bases, and 10 bases separated the two germline ends. The germline V gene has CDR1 MNHEY and CDR2 SVGEGT. CDR3 protein: CASTGTSEQYF. The CDR3 nucleotides are TGTGCCAGCACGGGAACATCCGAGCAGTACTTC.

The gene calls are TRBV6-1 and TRBJ2-5, with D hard to call. V lost 6 bases and J lost 5, with 10 bases in between. Germline V gives CDR1 MNHNS, CDR2 SASEGT. CDR3 length: 12 amino acids. The CDR3 is CASSPGPETQYF. Here the CDR3 DNA reads TGTGCCAGCAGCCCCGGACCTGAGACCCAGTACTTC.

This clonotype was counted ten times or more. The genes are TRBV3-1 and TRBJ2-2; no reliable D call. Germline CDR1 is LGHDT and CDR2 is YNNKEL (reference sequence). Trimming cost V 5 bases and J 7 bases, with 11 bases left between them. CDR3 size: 13 residues. The CDR3 DNA reads TGTGCCAGCAGCTCCCGGCCCAACGGGGAGCTGTTTTTT. This codes for CASSSRPNGELFF.

The table lists this clonotype with many counts. This sequence joins TRBV10-3 and TRBJ2-7, with D maybe TRBD2 (5 bases). V lost 8 bases, J lost 5 bases, and 16 bases lay in between. Germline CDR1 ENHRY, CDR2 SYGVKD. This CDR3 comprises 13 residues. The CDR3 DNA sequence: TGTGCCATCCGACTCGAGGGCGGCCACGAGCAGTACTTC. This encodes CAIRLEGGHEQYF.

Ten or more counts support this clonotype. The chain uses TRBV18 and TRBJ2-7; 8 bases are shared with TRBD2. The CDR3 extends over 16 amino acids. J lost 0 bases, V lost 2 bases, and 6 bases had no gene match. Germline CDR1 reads KGHSH; CDR2 reads LQKENI. CDR3 bases: TGTGCCAGCTCACCATTCACTAGCGGAGACTCCTACGAGCAGTACTTC. This sequence encodes CASSPFTSGDSYEQYF.

This clonotype appeared many times. V and J are TRBV11-3 and TRBJ2-7; no reliable D call. Germline CDR1 is SGHNT and CDR2 is YENEEA. The V gene lost 5 bases and the J gene lost 7 bases, with 12 bases spanning the gap. This CDR3 is 12 amino acids long. CDR3 DNA: TGTGCCAGCAGCACCATCTATGGGGAGCAGTACTTC. This sequence encodes CASSTIYGEQYF.

This clonotype occurred many times. The chain uses TRBV19 and TRBJ2-1; 8 bases match TRBD2. The CDR3 is 15 residues long. The germline gives CDR1 LNHDA, CDR2 SQIVND (reference sequence). V lost 4 bases and J lost 7; bases outside the gene matches: 9. CDR3 bases: TGTGCCAGTAGTACCTCCGGGACTAGTCTAAATGAGCAGTTCTTC. Its protein is CASSTSGTSLNEQFF.

Ten or more counts support this clonotype. The rearrangement links TRBV4-1 to TRBJ1-1; D gene uncertain. The CDR3 covers 16 residues. Trimming shortened V by 3 bases and J by 0 bases, and 14 bases separated the two germline ends. Germline CDR1 is MGHRA and CDR2 is YSYEKL. CDR3 DNA: TGCGCCAGCAGCCACGGTCTCAACCCCATGAACACTGAAGCTTTCTTT. This codes for CASSHGLNPMNTEAFF.

As regards this clonotype: This may stem from a read error, because a much larger clone lies one nucleotide away. J is TRBJ1-6 and V is TRBV11-2, with 7 positions matching TRBD1. The length of the CDR3 is 14 residues. CDR1 and CDR2 (germline): SGHAT, FQNNGV. CDR3 region: CASSLEGTVSPPHF. The CDR3 DNA is TGTGCCAGCAGCTTAGAAGGGACAGTTTCACCCCCCCACTTT.

The V call is TRBV19, the J call TRBJ1-2, with D possibly being TRBD1 (5 bases). Per germline, CDR1 LNHDA and CDR2 SQIVND (reference sequence). V gave up 5 bases and J gave up 10 bases, with 17 bases separating them. The CDR3 has 13 amino acids. The chain's CDR3 is CASSADRRADYTF. CDR3 DNA: TGTGCCAGTAGTGCCGACAGAAGGGCTGACTACACCTTC.

The gene calls are TRBV5-1 and TRBJ1-3; D is undetermined. Germline V gene lookup returns CDR1 SGHRS and CDR2 YFSETQ. This CDR3 region has 15 residues. V was clipped by 0 bases and J by 0 bases, with 7 bases between them. The CDR3 sequence: CASSLGETSGNTIYF. As DNA, the CDR3 is TGCGCCAGCAGCTTGGGGGAAACCTCTGGAAACACCATATATTTT.

The sample holds many counts of this clonotype. V is TRBV27 and J is TRBJ2-7, with 9 bases identical to TRBD1. Germline values: CDR1 MNHEY, CDR2 SMNVEV (reference sequence). This CDR3 region has 19 residues. With 8 bases clipped from V and 1 base from J, the junction kept 21 bases outside the gene matches. The CDR3: CASRPNLGQGRPLSYEQYF. CDR3 in DNA: TGTGCCAGCCGGCCCAACCTGGGACAGGGTCGCCCACTATCCTACGAGCAGTACTTC.